A single sample is the source of the 3 T cell receptor beta chains below, sequenced in a study of blood T cells in healthy people across ages. Then a second PCR, running about 6 to 11 cycles, was carried out with a sample-barcoded 5' primer and a J-beta primer mix. TCRdb re-derived calls from the 5' RACE reads in MiXCR, one entry per CDR3 protein. The sample has 1.2 million to 1.5 million distinct CDR3 sequences, 45% to 70% seen once. The source material was blood. The receptors were gathered from a man between 18 and 35 years old in good health.

This sequence joins TRBV11-2 and TRBJ2-3; D not certain. The CDR3 is made up of 14 amino acids. Trimming removed 3 bases from V and 0 bases from J, with 7 bases in between. Germline values: CDR1 SGHAT, CDR2 FQNNGV. The CDR3 bases are TGTGCCAGCAGCTTCAAGGGAAGCACAGATACGCAGTATTTT. It yields the protein CASSFKGSTDTQYF.

The chain uses TRBV10-3 and TRBJ2-1, with no clear D. Germline CDR1 ENHRY, CDR2 SYGVKD. The CDR3 runs 13 residues. Deletions cut 2 bases from V and 8 bases from J, with 10 bases between. The CDR3 DNA is TGTGCCATCAGTGAGGGGTTGAGGTATGAGCAGTTCTTC. It is translated as CAISEGLRYEQFF.

V usage is TRBV5-4 and J usage is TRBJ1-2, with D perhaps matching TRBD1 (5 bases). V dropped 0 bases and J dropped 2 bases, with 14 bases sitting between them. This CDR3 has 16 amino acids. CDR1 SGHNT and CDR2 YYREEE come from the germline V gene (reference sequence). The CDR3 region is CASSLDRGGTNYGYTF. For the CDR3, the DNA is TGTGCCAGCAGCTTGGATCGGGGGGGGACCAACTATGGCTACACCTTC.